These 18 T cell receptor beta chains were sequenced from one sample in a study of shared clonotypes between healthy human individuals (dated by TCRdb to 2020 to 2022). Library preparation used the immunoSEQ multiplex PCR assay. Here the immuneACCESS table is served through TCRdb, limited to in-frame sequences with V and J called. Missing clones are a known gap in these copies; in checked studies unresolved V genes cover under half, and the rest lacks a known reason. For this sample there are some 2,000,000 clones; approximately 94% appear just once. About 0.13% of the sample is held by the ten biggest clonotypes. Material for sequencing was naive CD4+ T cells sorted from blood. Per the publication, the cell subset or site label means: CD45RA+ positively selected. Every receptor here comes from a man aged 18-30 years in good health.

This chain connects TRBV9 to TRBJ1-6; no definite D call. CDR1 and CDR2 from the germline V gene are SGDLS and YYNGEE. The CDR3 length is 15 residues. With 0 bases removed from V and 8 bases from J, the gap between germline ends came to 12 bases. The CDR3 sequence is CASSVGRGTYSPLHF. The CDR3 coding sequence is TGTGCCAGCAGCGTAGGGCGGGGAACTTATTCACCCCTCCACTTT.

This sequence joins TRBV5-8 and TRBJ1-1; D is uncertain. V was pared by 1 base and J by 1 base, with 8 bases between. Looked up from germline, CDR1 is SGHTS and CDR2 is YDEGEE. This CDR3 region has 14 residues. The CDR3 sequence: CASSLWQSNTEAFF. CDR3 sequence (DNA): TGTGCCAGCAGCTTGTGGCAGTCGAACACTGAAGCTTTCTTT.

The CDR3 here is CASSLDPLRFSGNTIYF. The CDR3 DNA reads TGTGCCAGCAGCTTAGATCCCCTGAGGTTTTCTGGAAACACCATATATTTT. J is TRBJ1-3 and V is TRBV11-2, with D unresolved. CDR3 length: 17 residues. With 0 bases removed from V and 1 base from J, the gap between germline ends came to 13 bases. Germline V CDR1 and CDR2: SGHAT, FQNNGV.

The chain is built from TRBV6-5 and TRBJ2-7; D might be TRBD2 (5 bases). CDR3 length: 12 amino acids. V was cut by 6 bases and J by 7 bases, with 13 bases left in between. Germline loops: CDR1 MNHEY, CDR2 SVGAGI. The CDR3 DNA sequence: TGTGCCAGCAGGAATCGACCGGGGGAGCAGTACTTC. This sequence encodes CASRNRPGEQYF.

This chain links TRBV5-1 with TRBJ2-1; perhaps TRBD1 as D (6 bases). CDR1 SGHRS and CDR2 YFSETQ come from the germline V gene. V lost 4 bases to trimming and J lost 3 bases, with 14 bases between them. The CDR3 runs to 15 residues. The CDR3 sequence: CASSKIQGNYNEQFF. As DNA, the CDR3 is TGCGCCAGCAGCAAAATACAGGGTAACTACAATGAGCAGTTCTTC.

The chain carries TRBV11-2 and TRBJ2-1; D unclear. Trimming pared 4 bases from V and 7 bases from J, leaving 11 bases between. The CDR3 consists of 13 residues. From germline, CDR1 is SGHAT and CDR2 FQNNGV. The CDR3 DNA sequence: TGTGCCAGCAGCTCCCCCCCCACAAATGAGCAGTTCTTC. This translates into CASSSPPTNEQFF. The full variable domain, with the rest looked up from reference TRBV11-2 and TRBJ2-1, is EAGVAQSPRYKIIEKRQSVAFWCNPISGHATLYWYQQILGQGPKLLIQFQNNGVVDDSQLPKDRFSAERLKGVDSTLKIQPAKLEDSAVYLCASSSPPTNEQFFGPGTRLTVL.

The chain links TRBV2 to TRBJ2-1, with 8 bases aligning to TRBD2. The trim removed 4 bases at V and 8 bases at J, leaving 10 bases unmatched. The CDR3 is 15 amino acids. Germline CDR1 is SNHLY and CDR2 is FYNNEI. This chain's CDR3 is CASSGRGGPWDEQFF. In DNA form, the CDR3 reads TGTGCCAGCAGTGGCCGGGGGGGGCCTTGGGATGAGCAGTTCTTC. Using reference TRBV2 and TRBJ2-1 for the parts outside the CDR3, the full variable domain is EPEVTQTPSHQVTQMGQEVILRCVPISNHLYFYWYRQILGQKVEFLVSFYNNEISEKSEIFDDQFSVERPDGSNFTLKIRSTKLEDSAMYFCASSGRGGPWDEQFFGPGTRLTVL.

As to this clone: The sample contains more than one DNA sequence encoding this CDR3. The chain has TRBV28 and TRBJ1-1; D unclear. Per the germline V gene, CDR1 is MDHEN and CDR2 is SYDVKM. V lost 5 bases and J lost 2, with 3 bases in between. This CDR3 is built from 11 residues. The CDR3: CASSTNTEAFF. The DNA of the CDR3 is TGTGCCAGCAGTACTAACACTGAAGCTTTCTTT.

Notes on this clone: This same CDR3 is encoded by further DNA sequences in the sample. This chain links TRBV11-2 with TRBJ2-7; perhaps TRBD2 as D (5 bases). This CDR3 has 14 residues. Trimming pared 0 bases from V and 2 bases from J, leaving 8 bases between. Germline CDR1 is SGHAT and CDR2 is FQNNGV. In nucleotides, the CDR3 is TGTGCCAGCAGCTTAGATCGGGGTACCTACGAGCAGTACTTC. Residues: CASSLDRGTYEQYF.

CDR3 in amino acids: CASSVGKTGGSTEAFF. The DNA for the CDR3 is TGTGCCAGCAGCGTAGGAAAGACAGGGGGGAGCACTGAAGCTTTCTTT. This rearrangement joins TRBV9 to TRBJ1-1, with 9 nucleotides matching TRBD1. Germline V gene data show CDR1 as SGDLS and CDR2 as YYNGEE. The CDR3 runs 16 residues. V shed 0 bases and J 4 bases; nucleotides not matched to a gene: 7.

The chain uses TRBV25-1 and TRBJ2-2; TRBD1 is a possible D gene (5 bases). There are 17 residues in the CDR3. Germline V gives CDR1 MGHDK, CDR2 SYGVNS. Trimming took 0 bases from V and 6 from J, leaving 17 bases between them. The CDR3 spells CASSEYSRQGSAGELFF. In nucleotides, the CDR3 is TGTGCCAGCAGTGAATATTCCCGTCAGGGATCGGCCGGGGAGCTGTTTTTT.

V and J are TRBV7-8 and TRBJ2-7; 8 positions agree with TRBD1. There are 17 residues in the CDR3. V gave up 2 bases and J gave up 0 bases; unmatched junction bases: 9. Per the germline V gene, CDR1 is SGHVS and CDR2 is FQNEAQ. The CDR3 DNA sequence: TGTGCCAGCAGCTTAATGGGGGGACAGGACGGCTCCTACGAGCAGTACTTC. Translation gives CASSLMGGQDGSYEQYF.

This chain uses TRBV5-4 with TRBJ1-2, with 7 bases fitting TRBD1. V lost 5 bases and J lost 1; bases outside the gene matches: 8. The CDR3 is made up of 15 amino acids. CDR1 and CDR2 (germline): SGHNT, YYREEE (reference sequence). CDR3 coding DNA: TGTGCCAGCAGACCGGGACAGTCCTTTAACTATGGCTACACCTTC. It yields the protein CASRPGQSFNYGYTF.

The chain links TRBV4-2 to TRBJ1-1; 7 nucleotides line up with TRBD1. This CDR3 region has 17 residues. J lost 0 bases, V lost 3 bases, and 10 bases had no gene match. Germline values: CDR1 LGHNA, CDR2 YNFKEQ. The CDR3 spells CASSQRDRVDLNTEAFF. In DNA form, the CDR3 reads TGTGCCAGCAGCCAGCGCGACAGGGTGGATTTGAACACTGAAGCTTTCTTT.

The genes are TRBV5-1 and TRBJ2-4; TRBD1 might be the D (6 bases). V lost 5 bases and J 0 bases, leaving 15 bases between the germline ends. Looked up from germline, CDR1 is SGHRS and CDR2 is YFSETQ. The CDR3 covers 16 residues. The CDR3 here is CASRSHRDLAKNIQYF. The CDR3 coding sequence is TGCGCCAGCAGATCTCACAGGGATCTAGCCAAAAACATTCAGTACTTC. Full variable domain (remainder filled in from reference TRBV5-1 and TRBJ2-4): KAGVTQTPRYLIKTRGQQVTLSCSPISGHRSVSWYQQTPGQGLQFLFEYFSETQRNKGNFPGRFSGRQFSNSRSEMNVSTLELGDSALYLCASRSHRDLAKNIQYFGAGTRLSVL.

V gene TRBV18 combines with J gene TRBJ1-1; D is ambiguous. The CDR3 runs to 12 residues. V was cut by 3 bases and J by 6 bases, with 8 bases left in between. Germline CDR1 reads KGHSH; CDR2 reads LQKENI. The CDR3 loop is CASSPQAPEAFF. In nucleotides, the CDR3 is TGTGCCAGCTCACCCCAGGCGCCTGAAGCTTTCTTT.

In its sample, this clone was seen once. V usage is TRBV5-1 and J usage is TRBJ2-5; weak D call: TRBD1 (5 bases). Germline CDR1 is SGHRS and CDR2 is YFSETQ. V lost 4 bases and J 3 bases, leaving 16 bases between the germline ends. The CDR3 runs 15 residues. The CDR3 bases are TGCGCCAGCAGCCACATATGGGGCTCCGAAGAGACCCAGTACTTC. Translating gives CASSHIWGSEETQYF. The full variable domain, its missing parts supplied by reference TRBV5-1 and TRBJ2-5, is KAGVTQTPRYLIKTRGQQVTLSCSPISGHRSVSWYQQTPGQGLQFLFEYFSETQRNKGNFPGRFSGRQFSNSRSEMNVSTLELGDSALYLCASSHIWGSEETQYFGPGTRLLVL.

The V and J genes are TRBV6-1 and TRBJ2-5, with 7 positions matching TRBD1. Germline V gives CDR1 MNHNS, CDR2 SASEGT. This CDR3 region has 13 residues. With 7 bases clipped from V and 5 bases from J, the junction kept 7 bases outside the gene matches. The CDR3 nucleotides read TGTGCCAGCACTAACAGGGGAAGGGAGACCCAGTACTTC. Amino acids: CASTNRGRETQYF.